Listed below are T cell receptor beta chains from one sample, sequenced in a study of blood T cells in healthy people across ages. From the 5' RACE reads, TCRdb called clonotypes with MiXCR, one entry per CDR3 protein. Of about 800,000 distinct CDR3 sequences in the sample, around a quarter were seen once. The same data also went into a second study, on T cells of mothers and their children.

Source material: blood. These receptors originate from a boy younger than 18 in good health. Each CDR3 is given with its conserved first and last residue. D genes are given only for firm matches. The size field is filled for only some rows; it gives once, few, many or a size class.

TRBV28	few	TRBJ2-1	TRBD2	CASTDSGRGLGQFF	TGTGCCAGCACCGATAGCGGGAGGGGCCTCGGGCAGTTCTTC
TRBV4-2	few	TRBJ1-1	-	CASSQDRGVKSLGAFF	TGTGCCAGCAGCCAAGATAGGGGAGTTAAATCCCTGGGAGCTTTCTTT
TRBV11-2	-	TRBJ2-1	TRBD2	CASSAGGGPSPQFF	TGTGCCAGCAGCGCGGGGGGAGGCCCGAGCCCGCAGTTCTTC
TRBV2	few	TRBJ2-7	-	CASKTLEQYF	TGTGCCAGCAAGACGCTCGAGCAGTACTTC
TRBV30	few	TRBJ2-7	TRBD1	CAWIGQGDYEQYF	TGTGCCTGGATAGGCCAGGGGGACTACGAGCAGTACTTC
TRBV19	few	TRBJ2-7	-	CASSAGNYEQYF	TGTGCCAGTAGTGCTGGAAACTACGAGCAGTACTTC
TRBV7-9	-	TRBJ1-6	-	CASSPAGTDNSPLHF	TGTGCCAGCAGCCCCGCCGGGACGGATAATTCACCCCTCCACTTT
TRBV20-1	-	TRBJ2-7	TRBD1	CSARGDSSEQYF	TGCAGTGCTAGAGGGGACAGCTCCGAGCAGTACTTC
TRBV7-9	few	TRBJ2-1	TRBD1	CASSYPPRTGNNEQFF	TGTGCCAGCAGTTATCCGCCCCGGACAGGGAACAATGAGCAGTTCTTC
TRBV7-3	many	TRBJ2-7	-	CASSLTPGGEQYF	TGTGCCAGCAGCTTAACCCCAGGCGGCGAGCAGTACTTC
TRBV5-4	many	TRBJ2-1	-	CASSLADNEQFF	TGTGCCAGCAGCTTGGCGGACAATGAGCAGTTCTTC
TRBV3-1	-	TRBJ1-1	-	CASSQIQGNSEAFF	TGTGCCAGCAGCCAGATACAGGGAAACTCTGAAGCTTTCTTT
TRBV4-3	once	TRBJ2-7	-	CASSQAYSSYEQYF	TGCGCCAGCAGCCAAGCTTACAGCTCCTACGAGCAGTACTTC
TRBV18	-	TRBJ1-6	TRBD1	CASSPRQGSAYNSPLHF	TGTGCCAGCTCACCGCGACAGGGATCGGCCTATAATTCACCCCTCCACTTT
TRBV29-1	-	TRBJ2-2	-	CSVLLGTGELFF	TGCAGCGTTTTACTGGGCACCGGGGAGCTGTTTTTT
TRBV2	-	TRBJ2-5	-	CASTVAETQYF	TGTGCCAGCACTGTGGCAGAGACCCAGTACTTC
TRBV2	-	TRBJ2-7	-	CASSDGPSYEQYF	TGTGCCAGCAGTGACGGGCCTAGCTACGAGCAGTACTTC
TRBV6-2/TRBV6-3	few	TRBJ2-1	-	CAEAGRDNEQFF	TGTGCCGAGGCAGGGCGGGACAATGAGCAGTTCTTC
TRBV25-1	many	TRBJ2-5	-	CASSQLETQYF	TGTGCCAGCAGTCAACTAGAGACCCAGTACTTC
TRBV19	-	TRBJ2-1	TRBD2	CAGSIGTSGTYNEQFF	TGTGCCGGTAGTATCGGGACTAGCGGTACCTACAATGAGCAGTTCTTC
TRBV7-9	few	TRBJ2-4	-	CASSLNVRVDIQYF	TGTGCCAGCAGCTTAAATGTAAGGGTGGACATTCAGTACTTC
TRBV3-1	-	TRBJ2-3	-	CASSQGDSSSDTQYF	TGTGCCAGCAGCCAAGGGGACTCGAGTTCAGATACGCAGTATTTT
TRBV20-1	once	TRBJ1-5	-	CSARDPRPGEYQPQHF	TGCAGTGCTAGAGATCCAAGGCCTGGGGAGTATCAGCCCCAGCATTTT
TRBV20-1	-	TRBJ2-3	-	CSARSGGPDTQYF	TGCAGTGCTAGGTCCGGGGGACCAGATACGCAGTATTTT
TRBV18	-	TRBJ2-1	TRBD1	CASSPLGRGLYNEQFF	TGTGCCAGCTCACCACTCGGCAGGGGGCTGTACAATGAGCAGTTCTTC
TRBV28	-	TRBJ2-7	-	CASSPREPSYEQYF	TGTGCCAGCAGTCCCAGGGAGCCCTCCTACGAGCAGTACTTC
TRBV7-2	few	TRBJ1-2	-	CASSQRRVGGYTF	TGTGCCAGCAGCCAGAGGCGGGTTGGAGGCTACACCTTC
TRBV6-6	few	TRBJ2-7	TRBD2	CASSTPTSGGYYEQYF	TGTGCCAGCAGCACTCCAACTAGCGGAGGTTACTACGAGCAGTACTTC
TRBV3-1	-	TRBJ2-3	-	CASSQARNSLQYF	TGTGCCAGCAGCCAAGCGAGGAACTCTTTGCAGTATTTT
TRBV20-1	-	TRBJ2-7	-	CSAEAPGDSYEQYF	TGCAGTGCCGAGGCGCCAGGGGACTCCTACGAGCAGTACTTC
TRBV9	many	TRBJ2-5	-	CASSVDIQETQYF	TGTGCCAGCAGCGTAGACATTCAAGAGACCCAGTACTTC
TRBV29-1	-	TRBJ2-5	TRBD2	CSDPSSGGNKETQYF	TGCAGCGACCCGTCTAGCGGGGGGAACAAAGAGACCCAGTACTTC
TRBV7-2	-	TRBJ1-2	TRBD1	CASTVQGAGGYTF	TGTGCCAGCACGGTACAGGGGGCCGGGGGCTACACCTTC
TRBV10-3	many	TRBJ2-5	-	CAISESNSGIDQETQYF	TGTGCCATCAGTGAGTCAAATAGCGGTATAGACCAAGAGACCCAGTACTTC
TRBV5-1	-	TRBJ2-7	TRBD1	CASSGNLGTAYEQYF	TGCGCCAGCAGCGGAAATTTAGGGACAGCCTACGAGCAGTACTTC
TRBV7-9	-	TRBJ2-7	TRBD2	CASSSILAGGSYEQYF	TGTGCCAGCAGCTCAATACTAGCGGGAGGTTCCTACGAGCAGTACTTC
TRBV11-1	many	TRBJ2-5	-	CASSLTQGQETQYF	TGTGCCAGCAGCTTAACGCAGGGCCAAGAGACCCAGTACTTC
TRBV9	-	TRBJ2-5	-	CASSADLGRETQYF	TGTGCCAGCAGCGCAGACCTGGGTCGGGAGACCCAGTACTTC
TRBV28	few	TRBJ2-7	-	CASSLSPESPSYEQYF	TGTGCCAGCTCCCTAAGCCCGGAGTCTCCGAGCTACGAGCAGTACTTC
TRBV6-2/TRBV6-3	many	TRBJ2-7	-	CASSYRAYEQYF	TGTGCCAGCAGTTATAGAGCCTACGAGCAGTACTTC
TRBV20-1	few	TRBJ2-7	-	CSADEQGDYEQYF	TGCAGTGCCGACGAACAAGGGGATTACGAGCAGTACTTC
TRBV7-8	few	TRBJ1-6	-	CASSPETSPSYNSPLHF	TGTGCCAGCAGCCCGGAGACCAGTCCCTCCTATAATTCACCCCTCCACTTT
TRBV29-1	-	TRBJ2-7	TRBD1	CSVLTGSYEQYF	TGCAGCGTCTTGACAGGGTCATACGAGCAGTACTTC
TRBV19	-	TRBJ2-7	TRBD1	CASSIFPGTGYEQYF	TGTGCCAGTAGTATTTTCCCCGGGACAGGATACGAGCAGTACTTC
TRBV2	few	TRBJ2-5	TRBD1	CASSEGDRVVETQYF	TGTGCCAGCAGTGAAGGGGACAGGGTTGTGGAGACCCAGTACTTC